The next 32 T cell receptor beta chains were all read from a single sample in a study of neoadjuvant anti-PD-1 for oral cavity cancer. The repertoire was sequenced with immunoSEQ multiplex PCR; TCRdb's copy has only in-frame clones and lacks some. The sample records more than 8,000 clones, approximately 64% being singletons. This sample's time point: after neoadjuvant nivolumab, at surgical resection. Sequenced material: PBMCs, taken after nivolumab (anti-PD-1) treatment. These receptors originate from a person between 40 and 80 years old with oral cavity squamous cell carcinoma.

The chain carries TRBV6-5 and TRBJ1-4; 7 nucleotides match TRBD1. Germline V gene sequence: CDR1 MNHEY, CDR2 SVGAGI. The trim removed 8 bases at V and 7 bases at J, leaving 10 bases unmatched. CDR3 length: 14 amino acids. CDR3 sequence (DNA): TGTGCCAGCGGGAAACAGGGGAGGAGTGAAAAACTGTTTTTT. As protein: CASGKQGRSEKLFF.

The genes are TRBV7-8 and TRBJ1-5; TRBD1 agrees at 8 bases. The CDR3 has 14 residues. V dropped 2 bases and J dropped 5; count of bases not matched to a gene: 2. CDR1 and CDR2 (germline): SGHVS, FQNEAQ. CDR3: CASSLYRGDQPQHF. CDR3 coding DNA: TGTGCCAGCAGCTTATACAGGGGGGATCAGCCCCAGCATTTT.

V and J are TRBV27 and TRBJ2-7; a possible D gene is TRBD1 (6 bases). The V and J ends lost 2 bases and 4 bases respectively, with 9 bases between them. The CDR3 is made up of 13 amino acids. The germline V gene has CDR1 MNHEY and CDR2 SMNVEV (reference sequence). This CDR3 is CASSLGQSYEQYF. Here the CDR3 DNA reads TGTGCCAGCAGTTTAGGACAGTCTTACGAGCAGTACTTC.

The genes are TRBV5-1 and TRBJ1-6, with D perhaps matching TRBD1 (5 bases). V was pared by 0 bases and J by 5 bases, with 12 bases between. Per the germline V gene, CDR1 is SGHRS and CDR2 is YFSETQ. This CDR3 has 16 residues. CDR3 residues: CASSLAMWTNNSPLHF. CDR3 DNA: TGCGCCAGCAGCTTGGCCATGTGGACAAATAATTCACCCCTCCACTTT. Combining the CDR3 with reference TRBV5-1 and TRBJ1-6 gives the whole variable domain KAGVTQTPRYLIKTRGQQVTLSCSPISGHRSVSWYQQTPGQGLQFLFEYFSETQRNKGNFPGRFSGRQFSNSRSEMNVSTLELGDSALYLCASSLAMWTNNSPLHFGNGTRLTVT.

The rearrangement joins TRBV28 to TRBJ1-1; 12 bases are shared with TRBD1. The V gene end was trimmed by 8 bases and the J gene end by 1 base; junction bases not matched to a gene: 8. The CDR3 loop spans 16 amino acids. Germline loops: CDR1 MDHEN, CDR2 SYDVKM. CDR3 region: CASRRDRGPWNTEAFF. The CDR3 nucleotides are TGTGCCAGCCGACGGGACAGGGGGCCGTGGAACACTGAAGCTTTCTTT.

The chain is built from TRBV11-3 and TRBJ1-1; possible D gene TRBD1, 6 bases. Germline loops: CDR1 SGHNT, CDR2 YENEEA. Deletions cut 3 bases from V and 1 base from J, with 12 bases between. The CDR3 contains 15 residues. CDR3 in amino acids: CASSFTGTPNTEAFF. The CDR3 DNA reads TGTGCCAGCAGCTTTACCGGGACACCGAACACTGAAGCTTTCTTT.

In its sample, this clone was seen once. The V and J genes are TRBV19 and TRBJ2-7, with D unclear. V lost 3 bases and J 2 bases, leaving 8 bases between the germline ends. There are 13 residues in the CDR3. Per germline, CDR1 LNHDA and CDR2 SQIVND (reference sequence). The CDR3 loop is CASSISGAYEQYF. The CDR3 DNA sequence: TGTGCCAGTAGTATTAGTGGAGCCTACGAGCAGTACTTC.

This clone is termed medium-sized. The chain is built from TRBV14 and TRBJ2-7; D tentatively fits TRBD1 or TRBD2 (6 bases each). Germline CDR1 and CDR2: SGHDN and FVKESK. V lost 3 bases to trimming and J lost 5 bases, with 17 bases between them. This CDR3 contains 15 residues. CDR3 amino acids: CASSQGGARTNEQYF. CDR3 in DNA: TGTGCCAGCAGCCAGGGGGGCGCCAGGACGAACGAGCAGTACTTC.

The V and J genes are TRBV19 and TRBJ1-1; D uncertain. This CDR3 region has 15 residues. Germline V gives CDR1 LNHDA, CDR2 SQIVND (reference sequence). V gave up 7 bases and J gave up 4 bases, with 19 bases separating them. Written as DNA, the CDR3 is TGTGCCAGTACCCAAGGTGGGTCTTCTGGCACTGAAGCTTTCTTT. It encodes CASTQGGSSGTEAFF.

The genes are TRBV9 and TRBJ2-7, with 7 nucleotides matching TRBD2. CDR1 is SGDLS, CDR2 YYNGEE, per germline. V was pared by 2 bases and J by 2 bases, with 4 bases of the junction left unmatched. This CDR3 spans 14 amino acids. The CDR3 DNA sequence: TGTGCCAGCAGCGTGTGGGAGGGTGCCTACGAGCAGTACTTC. Its translation: CASSVWEGAYEQYF.

The rearrangement joins TRBV28 to TRBJ1-3; 8 bases match TRBD1. The CDR3 has 15 amino acids. Germline values: CDR1 MDHEN, CDR2 SYDVKM. The V segment lost 4 bases and the J segment 0 bases; nucleotides outside the gene matches: 2. The CDR3 bases are TGTGCCAGCAGTTCCACAGGGGGCTCTGGAAACACCATATATTTT. Residues: CASSSTGGSGNTIYF.

The gene calls are TRBV18 and TRBJ2-1; the match to TRBD2 covers 12 bases. Losses at the gene ends were 6 bases for V and 6 bases for J; bases not matched to a gene: 9. The CDR3 totals 16 residues. Germline V lookup: CDR1 KGHSH, CDR2 LQKENI. CDR3 protein: CASSSLPGLAGNEQFF. The CDR3, as DNA: TGTGCCAGCTCCTCACTCCCGGGACTAGCGGGCAATGAGCAGTTCTTC.

This clone came up a few times. The chain combines TRBV5-1 with TRBJ2-7; D assignment may be TRBD1 or TRBD2 (6 bases each). The V and J ends lost 0 bases and 6 bases respectively, with 13 bases between them. CDR1 is SGHRS, CDR2 YFSETQ, per germline. The CDR3 is 14 residues long. The CDR3 protein is CASSLAGGKGEQYF. CDR3 nucleotide sequence: TGCGCCAGCAGCTTGGCCGGGGGCAAGGGCGAGCAGTACTTC.

This clone was seen a handful of times. The chain couples TRBV5-1 to TRBJ2-1, with 8 bases matching TRBD1. V dropped 4 bases and J dropped 8; count of bases not matched to a gene: 11. In germline, CDR1 is SGHRS, CDR2 YFSETQ. CDR3 size: 15 residues. The chain's CDR3 is CASSPEARGQDEQFF. CDR3 nucleotides: TGCGCCAGCAGCCCAGAGGCCAGGGGGCAAGATGAGCAGTTCTTC.

The chain carries TRBV12-5 and TRBJ2-1, with D perhaps matching TRBD1 (7 bases). This CDR3 is 14 amino acids long. Germline CDR1 and CDR2: LGHNT and FRNRAP. V dropped 3 bases and J dropped 6 bases, with 12 bases sitting between them. This CDR3 is CASGFGRGANEQFF. CDR3 nucleotide sequence: TGTGCTAGTGGTTTTGGCAGGGGGGCCAATGAGCAGTTCTTC.

V is TRBV11-2 and J is TRBJ1-1, with TRBD1 as a possible D gene (6 bases). Between the trimmed V and J ends, which lost 0 bases and 8 bases, there was a span of 16 bases. CDR3 length equals 15 residues. Germline CDR1 reads SGHAT; CDR2 reads FQNNGV. CDR3 in amino acids: CASSLDQTSGTEAFF. CDR3 nucleotides: TGTGCCAGCAGCTTAGACCAAACTTCCGGGACAGAAGCTTTCTTT. The whole variable domain, remainder taken from reference TRBV11-2 and TRBJ1-1, is EAGVAQSPRYKIIEKRQSVAFWCNPISGHATLYWYQQILGQGPKLLIQFQNNGVVDDSQLPKDRFSAERLKGVDSTLKIQPAKLEDSAVYLCASSLDQTSGTEAFFGQGTRLTVV.

The rearrangement joins TRBV18 to TRBJ1-4; D not resolved. This CDR3 comprises 15 residues. Trimming cost V 4 bases and J 8 bases, with 17 bases left between them. Germline loops: CDR1 KGHSH, CDR2 LQKENI. This CDR3 reads CASSLPGRQAEKLFF. In DNA form, the CDR3 reads TGTGCCAGCTCACTACCGGGGAGGCAGGCCGAAAAACTGTTTTTT.

The V gene is TRBV6-4, the J gene TRBJ2-2, with unresolved D. Germline CDR1 reads MRHNA; CDR2 reads SNTAGT. V gave up 3 bases and J gave up 1 base, with 6 bases separating them. The CDR3 extends over 14 amino acids. The CDR3 loop is CASSESVNTGELFF. The CDR3 nucleotides are TGTGCCAGCAGTGAATCGGTGAACACCGGGGAGCTGTTTTTT.

This sequence joins TRBV12-5 and TRBJ2-3, with 15 bases lining up with TRBD2. The J segment lost 0 bases and the V segment lost 6 bases, leaving 13 bases of the junction unmatched. This CDR3 has 20 residues. Germline CDR1 is LGHNT and CDR2 is FRNRAP. CDR3 region: CASGHSGTSGGTTSTDTQYF. The DNA for the CDR3 is TGTGCTAGTGGGCACTCCGGGACTAGCGGGGGGACCACTAGCACAGATACGCAGTATTTT.

The V gene is TRBV7-9, the J gene TRBJ1-2; 11 nucleotides match TRBD1. CDR1 is SEHNR, CDR2 FQNEAQ, per germline (reference sequence). This CDR3 spans 15 amino acids. J gave up 3 bases and V 4 bases, and 4 bases lay outside the gene matches. The CDR3 reads CASSSGQGADYGYTF. CDR3 bases: TGTGCCAGCAGCTCTGGACAGGGGGCGGACTATGGCTACACCTTC.

This sequence joins TRBV10-3 and TRBJ2-7, with 9 bases aligning to TRBD1. The V segment lost 0 bases and the J segment 6 bases; nucleotides outside the gene matches: 3. The CDR3 is 14 amino acids. CDR1 is ENHRY, CDR2 SYGVKD, per germline. As DNA, the CDR3 is TGTGCCATCAGTGAGTCGGGACAGGGTCTCGAGCAGTACTTC. Amino acid sequence: CAISESGQGLEQYF.

The rearrangement links TRBV5-1 to TRBJ1-4, with unresolved D. This CDR3 has 14 residues. Trimming took off 4 bases at V and 8 bases at J, with 15 bases between the two ends. From germline, CDR1 is SGHRS and CDR2 YFSETQ. The CDR3 DNA reads as TGCGCCAGCAGCGGAACCAAGCCGTTCGAAAAACTGTTTTTT. This translates into CASSGTKPFEKLFF.

The rearrangement joins TRBV5-1 to TRBJ2-1; TRBD1 might be the D (5 bases). Germline CDR1 and CDR2: SGHRS and YFSETQ. This CDR3 spans 13 amino acids. V shed 4 bases and J shed 5 bases, with 10 bases lying between them. The CDR3 DNA is TGCGCCAGCAGCCGAGACAGCAACAATGAGCAGTTCTTC. It specifies CASSRDSNNEQFF. The full variable domain, in which reference TRBV5-1 and TRBJ2-1 provide the parts outside the CDR3, is KAGVTQTPRYLIKTRGQQVTLSCSPISGHRSVSWYQQTPGQGLQFLFEYFSETQRNKGNFPGRFSGRQFSNSRSEMNVSTLELGDSALYLCASSRDSNNEQFFGPGTRLTVL.

The J gene is TRBJ2-1, the V gene TRBV28, with D perhaps matching TRBD2 (7 bases). Germline CDR1 reads MDHEN; CDR2 reads SYDVKM. Trimming stripped 4 bases from V and 8 bases from J, with 24 bases between. The CDR3 covers 17 residues. The CDR3 bases are TGTGCCAGCAGTTCCTTCTGGACCGCGACGGGGGGCTATGAGCAGTTCTTC. Protein sequence: CASSSFWTATGGYEQFF. The full variable domain, its missing parts supplied by reference TRBV28 and TRBJ2-1, is DVKVTQSSRYLVKRTGEKVFLECVQDMDHENMFWYRQDPGLGLRLIYFSYDVKMKEKGDIPEGYSVSREKKERFSLILESASTNQTSMYLCASSSFWTATGGYEQFFGPGTRLTVL.

The chain recombines TRBV6-1 with TRBJ2-7; D is perhaps TRBD1 or TRBD2 (6 bases each). Germline V CDR1 and CDR2: MNHNS, SASEGT. The length of the CDR3 is 14 residues. With 7 bases removed from V and 3 bases from J, the gap between germline ends came to 16 bases. Here the CDR3 reads CASNEGGWIYEQYF. CDR3 nucleotide sequence: TGTGCCAGCAACGAAGGGGGGTGGATCTACGAGCAGTACTTC.

V is TRBV10-3 and J is TRBJ2-5, with 7 bases identical to TRBD2. Germline lookup yields CDR1 ENHRY and CDR2 SYGVKD. Trimming at V came to 3 bases and at J to 1 base, leaving 8 bases not matched to a gene. This CDR3 has 16 residues. The CDR3 is CAISEAGGSSQETQYF. CDR3 DNA: TGTGCCATCAGTGAAGCGGGCGGGAGTTCCCAAGAGACCCAGTACTTC.

The chain couples TRBV14 to TRBJ2-2; D gene unclear. V was shortened by 4 bases and J by 2 bases, with 14 bases between the two germline ends. The CDR3 spans 16 residues. Germline CDR1 reads SGHDN; CDR2 reads FVKESK. CDR3 in amino acids: CASSLHPGPNTGELFF. The CDR3 region has the DNA TGTGCCAGCAGCCTACACCCGGGCCCAAACACCGGGGAGCTGTTTTTT.

The V call is TRBV5-1, the J call TRBJ2-1; a possible D gene is TRBD2 (6 bases). V dropped 4 bases and J dropped 0 bases, with 14 bases sitting between them. The CDR3 totals 16 residues. Germline CDR1 and CDR2: SGHRS and YFSETQ. CDR3 protein: CASSLLASSSYNEQFF. The CDR3 DNA follows: TGCGCCAGCAGCCTACTAGCCTCGAGCTCCTACAATGAGCAGTTCTTC.

The chain employs TRBV11-2 and TRBJ2-1; TRBD2 agrees at 8 bases. Looked up from germline, CDR1 is SGHAT and CDR2 is FQNNGV. Trimming took 0 bases from V and 10 from J; bases not matched to a gene: 8. The CDR3 extends over 15 amino acids. DNA for the CDR3: TGTGCCAGCAGCTTAGAAGCCAGCGGGGGATTCGAGCAGTTCTTC. Translation: CASSLEASGGFEQFF.

The chain recombines TRBV28 with TRBJ1-1, with D unclear. CDR1 and CDR2 (germline): MDHEN, SYDVKM. The V and J ends lost 0 bases and 2 bases respectively, with 7 bases between them. This CDR3 comprises 14 residues. The CDR3 DNA is TGTGCCAGCAGTTTATGGGGAATTAACACTGAAGCTTTCTTT. Translation: CASSLWGINTEAFF.

V and J are TRBV27 and TRBJ1-2; D is uncertain. CDR3 length: 14 residues. V shed 3 bases and J shed 6 bases, with 14 bases lying between them. Germline CDR1 and CDR2: MNHEY and SMNVEV (reference sequence). CDR3 sequence reads: CASSLAGSADGYTF. CDR3 sequence (DNA): TGTGCCAGCAGTTTGGCCGGGTCCGCGGATGGCTACACCTTC.

This rearrangement joins TRBV11-1 to TRBJ2-1, with D perhaps TRBD2 (6 bases). From germline, CDR1 is SGHAT and CDR2 FQDESV (reference sequence). The V and J ends lost 0 bases and 9 bases respectively, with 18 bases between them. CDR3 length: 16 amino acids. The CDR3 is CASSLALLAIGGEQFF. CDR3 nucleotides: TGTGCCAGCAGCTTAGCCCTTCTAGCGATAGGTGGTGAGCAGTTCTTC.